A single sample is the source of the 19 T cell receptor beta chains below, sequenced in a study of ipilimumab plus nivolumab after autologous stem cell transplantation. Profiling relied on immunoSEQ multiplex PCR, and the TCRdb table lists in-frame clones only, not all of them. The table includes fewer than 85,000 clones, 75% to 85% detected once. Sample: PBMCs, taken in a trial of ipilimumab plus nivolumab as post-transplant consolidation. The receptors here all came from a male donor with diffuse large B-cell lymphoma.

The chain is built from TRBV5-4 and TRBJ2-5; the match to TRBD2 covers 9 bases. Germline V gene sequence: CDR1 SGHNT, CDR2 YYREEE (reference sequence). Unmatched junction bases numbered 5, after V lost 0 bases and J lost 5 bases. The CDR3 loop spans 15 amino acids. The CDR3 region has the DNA TGTGCCAGCAGCTTGGGCCAGCGGGGGGCCGAGACCCAGTACTTC. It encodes CASSLGQRGAETQYF.

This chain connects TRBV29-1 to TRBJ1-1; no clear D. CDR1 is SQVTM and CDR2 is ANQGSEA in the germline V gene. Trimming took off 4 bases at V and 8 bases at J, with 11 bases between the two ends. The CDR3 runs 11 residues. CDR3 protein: CSVVGPTEAFF. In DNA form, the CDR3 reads TGCAGCGTTGTCGGGCCGACGGAAGCTTTCTTT.

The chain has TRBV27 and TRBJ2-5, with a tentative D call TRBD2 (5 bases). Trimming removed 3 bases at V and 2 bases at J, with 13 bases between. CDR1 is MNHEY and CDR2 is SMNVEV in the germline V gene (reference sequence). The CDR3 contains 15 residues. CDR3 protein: CASSLTRAHQETQYF. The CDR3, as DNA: TGTGCCAGCAGTTTGACGCGGGCTCATCAAGAGACCCAGTACTTC.

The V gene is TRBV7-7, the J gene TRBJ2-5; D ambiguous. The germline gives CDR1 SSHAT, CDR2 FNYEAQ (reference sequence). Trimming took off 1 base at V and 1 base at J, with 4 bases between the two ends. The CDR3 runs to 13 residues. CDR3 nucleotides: TGTGCCAGCAGCTTAGTTGCCCAAGAGACCCAGTACTTC. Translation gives CASSLVAQETQYF.

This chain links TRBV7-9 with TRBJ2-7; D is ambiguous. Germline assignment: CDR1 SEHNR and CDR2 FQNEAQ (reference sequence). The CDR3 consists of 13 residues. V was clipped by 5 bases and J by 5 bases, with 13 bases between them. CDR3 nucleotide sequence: TGTGCCAGCAGCCCCAGTTTTCCTAACGAGCAGTACTTC. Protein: CASSPSFPNEQYF.

The CDR3 DNA is TGTGCCAGCAGTGCTTTTCAGGGGGCGGCTAATTCACCCCTCCACTTT. Its protein product is CASSAFQGAANSPLHF. J is TRBJ1-6 and V is TRBV2; 8 nucleotides line up with TRBD1. In germline, CDR1 is SNHLY, CDR2 FYNNEI. Trimming at V came to 4 bases and at J to 6 bases, leaving 8 bases not matched to a gene. The CDR3 totals 16 residues.

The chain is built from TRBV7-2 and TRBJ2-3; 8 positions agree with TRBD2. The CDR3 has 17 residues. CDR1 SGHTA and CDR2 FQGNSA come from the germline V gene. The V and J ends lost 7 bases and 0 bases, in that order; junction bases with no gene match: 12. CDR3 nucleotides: TGTGCCAGCACCCCTCGACGGGGGGGCCTGAGCACAGATACGCAGTATTTT. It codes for CASTPRRGGLSTDTQYF.

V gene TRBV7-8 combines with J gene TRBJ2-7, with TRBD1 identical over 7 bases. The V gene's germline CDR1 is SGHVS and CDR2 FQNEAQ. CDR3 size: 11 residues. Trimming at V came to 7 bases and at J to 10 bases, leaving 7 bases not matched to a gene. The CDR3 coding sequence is TGTGCCAGCAAAAGGGGGCCTGAACAGTACTTC. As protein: CASKRGPEQYF.

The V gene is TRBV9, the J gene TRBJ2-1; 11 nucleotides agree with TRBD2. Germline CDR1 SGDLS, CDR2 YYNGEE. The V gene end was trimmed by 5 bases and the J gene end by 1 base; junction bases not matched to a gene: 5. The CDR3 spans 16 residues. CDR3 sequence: CASRSPSGGSYNEQFF. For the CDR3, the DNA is TGTGCCAGCAGGTCTCCTAGCGGGGGGTCCTACAATGAGCAGTTCTTC.

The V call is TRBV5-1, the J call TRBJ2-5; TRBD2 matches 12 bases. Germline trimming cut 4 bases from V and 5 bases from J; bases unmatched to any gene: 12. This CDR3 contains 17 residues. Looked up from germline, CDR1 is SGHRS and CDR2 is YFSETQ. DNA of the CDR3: TGCGCCAGCAGCCCTCTAGCTAGCGGGGGGGCCAGTGAGACCCAGTACTTC. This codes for CASSPLASGGASETQYF.

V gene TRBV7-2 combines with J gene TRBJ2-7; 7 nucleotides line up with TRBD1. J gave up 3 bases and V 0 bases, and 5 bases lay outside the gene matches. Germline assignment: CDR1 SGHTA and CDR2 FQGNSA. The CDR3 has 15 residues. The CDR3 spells CASSLAGTAYYEQYF. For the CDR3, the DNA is TGTGCCAGCAGCTTAGCCGGGACAGCTTACTACGAGCAGTACTTC.

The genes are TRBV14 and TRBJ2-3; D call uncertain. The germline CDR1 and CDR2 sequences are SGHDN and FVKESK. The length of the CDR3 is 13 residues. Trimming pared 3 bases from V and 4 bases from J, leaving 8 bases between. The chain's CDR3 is CASSQNVADTQYF. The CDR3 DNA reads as TGTGCCAGCAGCCAGAACGTGGCAGATACGCAGTATTTT.

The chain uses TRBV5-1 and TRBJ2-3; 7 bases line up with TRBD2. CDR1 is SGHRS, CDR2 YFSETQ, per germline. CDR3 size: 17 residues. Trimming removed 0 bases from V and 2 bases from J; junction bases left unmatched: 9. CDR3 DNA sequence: TGCGCCAGCAGCTTGGGCCCGGCTAGCGGATACACAGATACGCAGTATTTT. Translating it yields CASSLGPASGYTDTQYF.

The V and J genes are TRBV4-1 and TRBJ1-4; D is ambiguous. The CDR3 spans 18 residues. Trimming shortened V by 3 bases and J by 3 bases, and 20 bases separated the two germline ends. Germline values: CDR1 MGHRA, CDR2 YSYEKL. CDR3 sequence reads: CASSQPRGVYRSNEKLFF. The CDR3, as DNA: TGCGCCAGCAGCCAGCCGCGCGGGGTTTACCGCTCTAATGAAAAACTGTTTTTT.

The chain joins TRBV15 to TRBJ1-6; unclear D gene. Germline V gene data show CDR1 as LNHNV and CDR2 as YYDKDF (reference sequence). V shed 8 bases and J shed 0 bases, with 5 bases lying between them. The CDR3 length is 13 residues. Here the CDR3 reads CATAASYNSPLHF. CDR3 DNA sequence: TGTGCCACCGCTGCCTCCTATAATTCACCCCTCCACTTT.

CDR3 loop: CASSRGQGVTYEQYF. DNA of the CDR3: TGCGCCAGCAGCAGGGGACAGGGGGTGACCTACGAGCAGTACTTC. The chain employs TRBV5-1 and TRBJ2-7; 11 positions match TRBD1. The ends lost 4 bases at V and 2 bases at J; junction bases unmatched: 5. The CDR3 has 15 amino acids. CDR1 SGHRS and CDR2 YFSETQ come from the germline V gene.

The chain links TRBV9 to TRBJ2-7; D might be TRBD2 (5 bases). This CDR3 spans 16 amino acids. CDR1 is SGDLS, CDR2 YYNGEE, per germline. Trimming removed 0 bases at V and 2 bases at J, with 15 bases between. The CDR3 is CASSVGLGDFTYEQYF. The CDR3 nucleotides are TGTGCCAGCAGCGTAGGTCTGGGAGACTTTACCTACGAGCAGTACTTC.

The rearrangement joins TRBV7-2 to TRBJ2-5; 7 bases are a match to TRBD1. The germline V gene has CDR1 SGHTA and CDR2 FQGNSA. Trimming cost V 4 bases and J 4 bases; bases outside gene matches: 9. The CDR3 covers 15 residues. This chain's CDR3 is CASSSGTAAGETQYF. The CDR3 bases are TGTGCCAGCAGCTCGGGGACAGCGGCAGGAGAGACCCAGTACTTC.

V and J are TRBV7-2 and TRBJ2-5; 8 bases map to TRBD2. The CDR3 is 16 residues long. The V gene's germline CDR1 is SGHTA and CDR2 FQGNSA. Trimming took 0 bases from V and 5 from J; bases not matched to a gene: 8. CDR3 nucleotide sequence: TGTGCCAGCAGCTTAGCCGTCGGGGGGGCTTTCGAGACCCAGTACTTC. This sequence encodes CASSLAVGGAFETQYF.